A single T cell receptor (beta chain) is shown here with its context. This sample was included in a study of blood T cell repertoires in COVID-19. Germline V gene lookup returns CDR1 LGHDT and CDR2 YNNKEL (reference sequence). The V end lost 4 bases, the J end lost 5 bases, and 27 bases lay between the germline ends. This CDR3 is built from 20 residues. The assay was immunoSEQ multiplex PCR, and TCRdb's table has in-frame clones only and misses some. There are just over 250,000 clones in the sample; about nine tenths occur only once, and 2% to 3% lies in the top ten. The TCR originated in a person aged 18-30 years with COVID-19, enrolled during active disease. V and J are TRBV3-1 (or the pseudogene TRBV3-2) and TRBJ1-6, with D possibly being TRBD1 (5 bases). Sequenced input: peripheral blood. In DNA, the CDR3 is TGTGCCAGCAGCCCCTCGATCTTTTCGGGGGTGCGGGTGGATAATTCACCCCTCCACTTT. Amino acids: CASSPSIFSGVRVDNSPLHF.